The clone carrying this T cell receptor beta chain was seen more than once but under ten times. Original analysis: Reference gene primer amplification gave nucleated cell count estimates. The data were produced by immunoSEQ multiplex PCR, yet TCRdb's version contains in-frame clones alone and is incomplete. That table is the source of V, J and clone size, and D and trimming were worked out from the DNA. The profile shows a few hundred thousand clones, about 86% of them singletons. The data belong to a study of blood T cell repertoires in COVID-19. The J segment lost 7 bases and the V segment lost 4 bases, leaving 1 base of the junction unmatched. This CDR3 has 12 residues. Participant ages covered about 18 to 90 years across 24 US areas. Grouping used clinical history reported by participants in a survey and questionnaire. Among Cohort 3 donors, those recovered had two negative PCRs, clearance, or symptom resolution.

The receptor comes from a woman aged 45-60 years who had recovered from COVID-19. The sequenced sample consisted of PBMCs or T cells enriched from blood (not recorded which). The V call is TRBV12-3 or TRBV12-4, the J call TRBJ2-1; the match to TRBD1 covers 7 bases. This chain's CDR3 is CASSSDRNEQFF. The CDR3 nucleotides are TGTGCCAGCAGTTCGGACAGGAATGAGCAGTTCTTC.